This T cell receptor beta chain emerged from a study of blood T cell repertoires in COVID-19. Study as a whole: The origin of the acute and convalescent COVID-19 samples was the United States, Italy and Spain. T cells, B-cell-depleted T cells, or PBMCs provided the cDNA or gDNA that served as material.

Germline CDR1 is SGHKS and CDR2 is YYEKEE (reference sequence). V was clipped by 4 bases and J by 2 bases; unmatched bases: 10. There are 16 residues in the CDR3. Grouping used clinical history reported by participants in a survey and questionnaire. Sequencing used immunoSEQ multiplex PCR; TCRdb keeps in-frame clones, though not all of them. The sample contains around 200,000 clones, roughly 86% of which appear only once. J is TRBJ1-2 and V is TRBV5-5; 8 bases are a match to TRBD1. The sequenced sample consisted of PBMCs or T cells enriched from blood (not recorded which). This TCR came from a man between 35 and 55 years old with acute COVID-19. CDR3 bases: TGTGCCAGCAGCGGCCTGACAGGGGCTTCGAACTATGGCTACACCTTC. Translation: CASSGLTGASNYGYTF.